This T cell receptor (beta chain) was sequenced for a study of T cell responses to AZD1222 COVID-19 vaccine. As concerns this clone: Its specificity is not known.

Clones were sequenced by immunoSEQ multiplex PCR, and TCRdb holds only the in-frame ones, with some missing. The table records some 150,000 clones, about 90% of them present only once. General study results and limits: Every sample of the repertoires postdated the peak T cell response.

The sequence derives from an adult in good health. The source was peripheral blood, collected on day 0 of AZD1222 vaccination.

The CDR3 loop is CASKGGNTEAFF. DNA for the CDR3: TGTGCCAGCAAAGGAGGGAACACTGAAGCTTTCTTT. The J gene is TRBJ1-1, the V gene TRBV27; D unresolved. V was pared by 7 bases and J by 1 base, with 7 bases between. Germline assignment: CDR1 MNHEY and CDR2 SMNVEV (reference sequence). This CDR3 has 12 amino acids.